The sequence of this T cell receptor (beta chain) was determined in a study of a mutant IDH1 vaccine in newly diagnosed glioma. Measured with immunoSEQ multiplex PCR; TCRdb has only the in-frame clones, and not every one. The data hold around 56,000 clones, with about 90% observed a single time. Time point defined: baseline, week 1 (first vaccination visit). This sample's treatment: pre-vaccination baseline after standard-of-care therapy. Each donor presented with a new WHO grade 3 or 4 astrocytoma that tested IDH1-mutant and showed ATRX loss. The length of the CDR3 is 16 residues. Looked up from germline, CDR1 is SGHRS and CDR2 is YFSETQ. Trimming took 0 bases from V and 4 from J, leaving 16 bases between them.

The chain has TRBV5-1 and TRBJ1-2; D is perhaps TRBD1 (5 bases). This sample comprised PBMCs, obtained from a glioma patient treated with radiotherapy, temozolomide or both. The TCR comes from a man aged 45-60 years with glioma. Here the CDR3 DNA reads TGCGCCAGCAGCTTGGATGGGGGAGGTGGGCTCTATGGCTACACCTTC. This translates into CASSLDGGGGLYGYTF.